This T cell receptor beta chain derives from a study of memory CD4+ T cells and cytomegalovirus serostatus. Across the whole study: Donors were healthy Belgian adults, several CMV seropositive and 24 seronegative.

The V end was cut by 3 bases, the J end by 7 bases, with 10 bases between. The CDR3 totals 13 residues. Looked up from germline, CDR1 is SNHLY and CDR2 is FYNNEI. The repertoire was sequenced with immunoSEQ multiplex PCR; TCRdb's copy has only in-frame clones and lacks some. The sample carries 85,000 to 100,000 clones, 75% to 85% recorded once. The sort gate was single viable CD3+CD4+CD8-CD45RO+ cells for memory CD4+ T cells. CMV serostatus came from serum IgG against pp150, pp28, p38, p52. The receptor was isolated from an adult in good health and CMV-seropositive. The rearrangement uses TRBV2 and TRBJ2-1; no clear D. Sequencing was performed on memory CD4+ T cells from blood. The CDR3 bases are TGTGCCAGCAGTGATAATAGTGGTAATGAGCAGTTCTTC. It codes for CASSDNSGNEQFF.